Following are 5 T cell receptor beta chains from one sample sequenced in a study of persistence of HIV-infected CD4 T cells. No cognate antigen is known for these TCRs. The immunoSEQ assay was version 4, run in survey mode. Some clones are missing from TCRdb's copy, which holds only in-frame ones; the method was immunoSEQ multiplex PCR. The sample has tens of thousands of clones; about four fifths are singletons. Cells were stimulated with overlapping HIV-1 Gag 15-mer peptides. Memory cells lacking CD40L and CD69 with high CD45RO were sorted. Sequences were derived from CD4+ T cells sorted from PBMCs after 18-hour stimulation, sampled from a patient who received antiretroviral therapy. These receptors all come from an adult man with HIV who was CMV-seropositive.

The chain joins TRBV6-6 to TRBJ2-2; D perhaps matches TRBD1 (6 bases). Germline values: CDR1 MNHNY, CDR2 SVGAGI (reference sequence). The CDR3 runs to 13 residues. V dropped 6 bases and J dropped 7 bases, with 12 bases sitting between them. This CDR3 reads CASSRGGHGELFF. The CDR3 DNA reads TGTGCCAGCAGCCGAGGGGGTCACGGGGAGCTGTTTTTT.

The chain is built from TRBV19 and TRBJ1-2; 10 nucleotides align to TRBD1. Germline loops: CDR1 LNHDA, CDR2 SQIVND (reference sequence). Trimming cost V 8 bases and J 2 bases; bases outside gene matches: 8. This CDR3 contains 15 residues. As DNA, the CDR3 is TGTGCCAGTCTCCTTAGGACAGGGGGGAACTATGGCTACACCTTC. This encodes CASLLRTGGNYGYTF.

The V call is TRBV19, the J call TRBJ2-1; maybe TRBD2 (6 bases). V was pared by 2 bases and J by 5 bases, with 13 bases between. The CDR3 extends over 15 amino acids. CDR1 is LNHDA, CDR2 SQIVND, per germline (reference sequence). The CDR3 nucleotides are TGTGCCAGTAGTATAAGGGCTAGCGATGACAATGAGCAGTTCTTC. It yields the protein CASSIRASDDNEQFF.

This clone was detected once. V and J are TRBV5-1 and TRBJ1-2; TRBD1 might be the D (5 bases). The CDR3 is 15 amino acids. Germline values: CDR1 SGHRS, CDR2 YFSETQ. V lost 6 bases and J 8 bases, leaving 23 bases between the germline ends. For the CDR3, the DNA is TGCGCCAGCAACCCTGGGGGACTTTCAGATTACGGCTACACCTTC. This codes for CASNPGGLSDYGYTF.

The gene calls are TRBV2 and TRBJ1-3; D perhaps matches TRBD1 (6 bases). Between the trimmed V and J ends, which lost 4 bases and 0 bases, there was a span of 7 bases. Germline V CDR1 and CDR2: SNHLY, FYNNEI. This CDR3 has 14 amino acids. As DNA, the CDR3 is TGTGCCAGCAGTGGGACAGTCTCTGGAAACACCATATATTTT. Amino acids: CASSGTVSGNTIYF.